One and the same sample provided the 11 T cell receptor beta chains below, sequenced in a study of cytomegalovirus exposure and HLA in healthy donors. The PCR made use of 60 Vbeta and 13 Jbeta primers. Measured with immunoSEQ multiplex PCR; TCRdb has only the in-frame clones, and not every one. The sample records about 120,000 clones, about 70% being singletons. Sequencing was performed on PBMCs. The receptors shown here come from a human donor in good health.

This chain connects TRBV28 to TRBJ1-1; D might be TRBD1 (6 bases). Between the trimmed V and J ends, which lost 8 bases and 4 bases, there was a span of 23 bases. Germline V gene data show CDR1 as MDHEN and CDR2 as SYDVKM. The CDR3 runs 16 residues. Here the CDR3 DNA reads TGTGCCAGCCAGCGGGGGGGCGCCAGGGGTGTCACTGAAGCTTTCTTT. Translation gives CASQRGGARGVTEAFF.

The J gene is TRBJ2-7, the V gene TRBV27; D not certain. The V end was cut by 2 bases, the J end by 0 bases, with 5 bases between. Germline loops: CDR1 MNHEY, CDR2 SMNVEV (reference sequence). The CDR3 is made up of 13 amino acids. CDR3 bases: TGTGCCAGCAGTTTAGGCCTCTCCTACGAGCAGTACTTC. Translated: CASSLGLSYEQYF.

This clone appeared a few times. The V gene is TRBV11-2, the J gene TRBJ2-3; 11 nucleotides align to TRBD2. CDR3 length equals 16 residues. The V gene end was trimmed by 6 bases and the J gene end by 6 bases; junction bases not matched to a gene: 11. Germline V gene sequence: CDR1 SGHAT, CDR2 FQNNGV. CDR3 nucleotide sequence: TGTGCCAGCAGTTTGACTAGCGGGGCCCGGAGGGATACGCAGTATTTT. This gives the protein CASSLTSGARRDTQYF.

The V call is TRBV11-2, the J call TRBJ2-3, with D tentatively TRBD2 (5 bases). V lost 0 bases, J lost 3 bases, and 10 bases lay in between. Per the germline V gene, CDR1 is SGHAT and CDR2 is FQNNGV. CDR3 length: 15 amino acids. In nucleotides, the CDR3 is TGTGCCAGCAGCTTAGATTGGAGGAGAACAGATACGCAGTATTTT. Translating it yields CASSLDWRRTDTQYF.

This rearrangement joins TRBV9 to TRBJ2-6; weak D call: TRBD2 (6 bases). The CDR3 totals 21 residues. Trimming cost V 4 bases and J 0 bases, with 26 bases left between them. Germline CDR1 SGDLS, CDR2 YYNGEE. Here the CDR3 reads CASSSLLGGWWPSSGANVLTF. The CDR3 DNA reads TGTGCCAGCAGCTCCCTCTTGGGGGGTTGGTGGCCAAGCTCTGGGGCCAACGTCCTGACTTTC.

The table lists this clone with a few counts. This chain uses TRBV5-1 with TRBJ1-2, with 8 bases identical to TRBD1. The junction had 10 bases not matched to a gene; V was cut back by 0 bases and J by 0 bases. The CDR3 sequence is 18 residues long. From germline, CDR1 is SGHRS and CDR2 YFSETQ. The CDR3 DNA follows: TGCGCCAGCAGCTTGGCCCCGGACAGGGCGAGTGCTAACTATGGCTACACCTTC. Its protein product is CASSLAPDRASANYGYTF.

The CDR3 DNA follows: TGTGCCTGCTCTCCAGGGGGACCCTACGAGCAGTACTTC. As protein: CACSPGGPYEQYF. J is TRBJ2-7 and V is TRBV6-6, with 7 bases fitting TRBD1. This CDR3 has 13 residues. V lost 11 bases and J lost 2; bases outside the gene matches: 9. Germline V gene data show CDR1 as MNHNY and CDR2 as SVGAGI (reference sequence).

V is TRBV25-1 and J is TRBJ2-3, with 7 bases that match TRBD1. The V segment lost 2 bases and the J segment 3 bases; nucleotides outside the gene matches: 11. This CDR3 contains 17 residues. Germline CDR1 MGHDK, CDR2 SYGVNS. CDR3: CASSERGRGKVTDTQYF. DNA of the CDR3: TGTGCCAGCAGTGAAAGGGGCAGGGGGAAGGTAACAGATACGCAGTATTTT.

This chain joins TRBV25-1 and TRBJ2-5; D is unresolved. CDR3 length: 14 residues. CDR1 MGHDK and CDR2 SYGVNS come from the germline V gene. Trimming took 1 base from V and 5 from J, leaving 11 bases between them. The CDR3 sequence: CASSESPRYETQYF. In DNA form, the CDR3 reads TGTGCCAGCAGTGAATCTCCGCGTTACGAGACCCAGTACTTC.

This chain's CDR3 is CASSQRTGFYNEQFF. CDR3 nucleotides: TGTGCCAGCAGCCAACGGACTGGATTCTACAATGAGCAGTTCTTC. The rearrangement links TRBV14 to TRBJ2-1, with D tentatively TRBD2 (5 bases). The CDR3 loop spans 15 amino acids. The germline V and J ends were trimmed by 2 bases and 3 bases, with 11 bases remaining between them. CDR1 and CDR2 from the germline V gene are SGHDN and FVKESK.

This chain joins TRBV5-6 and TRBJ2-5, with D perhaps matching TRBD2 (6 bases). The CDR3 is made up of 16 amino acids. The germline V gene encodes CDR1 SGHDT and CDR2 YYEEEE. V was trimmed by 4 bases and J by 3 bases, leaving 19 bases between them. CDR3 residues: CASSPIGGTSKETQYF. The CDR3 bases are TGTGCCAGCAGCCCGATCGGAGGAACTAGCAAAGAGACCCAGTACTTC. The full variable domain, with the rest looked up from reference TRBV5-6 and TRBJ2-5, is DAGVTQSPTHLIKTRGQQVTLRCSPKSGHDTVSWYQQALGQGPQFIFQYYEEEERQRGNFPDRFSGHQFPNYSSELNVNALLLGDSALYLCASSPIGGTSKETQYFGPGTRLLVL.